Here is one T cell receptor beta chain with its context. Its antigen is as yet unknown. The sample originates from a study of identical twins. Template switching supplied a universal primer site; unique molecular identifiers were carried on the cDNA. TCRdb re-analysed the 5' RACE reads in MiXCR, keeping a single row per CDR3 protein. The sample lists nearly 900,000 distinct CDR3 sequences, roughly 12% occurring once. Study-wide points: Reduced insertions were recorded for abundant cord blood beta clonotypes, with no such pattern in memory repertoires. Because invariant MAIT and iNKT cells could be present, zero-insertion analyses could be partly confounded.

CDR1 is MRHNA and CDR2 is SNTAGT in the germline V gene. The V segment lost 2 bases and the J segment 4 bases; nucleotides outside the gene matches: 4. CDR3 length: 16 residues. These data were also reused for a study on yellow fever vaccine responses in identical twins.

Specimen: PBMCs. The origin of this receptor is a woman aged 18-35 years in good health. The genes are TRBV6-4 and TRBJ2-1; the match to TRBD2 covers 11 bases. The CDR3, as DNA: TGTGCCAGCAGTGACGCCGGGACTAGCGGTTACAATGAGCAGTTCTTC. Protein: CASSDAGTSGYNEQFF.